Following are 30 T cell receptor beta chains from one sample sequenced in a study of blood T cell repertoires in COVID-19. Generated by immunoSEQ multiplex PCR, the TCRdb table keeps only in-frame clones and is missing some. The sample consists of 140,000 or so clones, approximately 85% of them appearing once. The sample comprised PBMCs or T cells enriched from blood (not recorded which). The receptor source for this set is a woman in her forties or fifties with acute COVID-19.

The chain has TRBV28 and TRBJ2-7; 9 nucleotides match TRBD1. This CDR3 spans 15 amino acids. Trimming at V came to 7 bases and at J to 6 bases, leaving 13 bases not matched to a gene. Germline CDR1 is MDHEN and CDR2 is SYDVKM. CDR3 residues: CASNTGTGFIGEQYF. The CDR3 nucleotides read TGTGCCAGCAACACCGGGACAGGGTTTATAGGCGAGCAGTACTTC.

A word on this clone: At one boundary the junction diverges from the germline segment, which might be a read error. The rearrangement uses TRBV11-2 and TRBJ2-7; the D gene is possibly TRBD1 (6 bases). The germline V gene has CDR1 SGHAT and CDR2 FQNNGV. The CDR3 extends over 12 amino acids. The CDR3 sequence: CASSMELPGQIF. The CDR3 nucleotides read TGTGCCAGCAGCATGGAACTTCCGGGACAAATCTTC.

The V and J genes are TRBV5-6 and TRBJ2-2; no clear D. CDR1 is SGHDT and CDR2 is YYEEEE in the germline V gene. This CDR3 spans 16 amino acids. V lost 4 bases, J lost 1 base, and 14 bases lay in between. CDR3: CASSPPGLMNTGELFF. As DNA, the CDR3 is TGTGCCAGCAGCCCGCCGGGTCTCATGAACACCGGGGAGCTGTTTTTT.

Notes on this clone: Relative to the germline gene, one junction end is altered; a read error may explain this. The CDR3, as DNA: TGTGCCAGCAGCATAACAGGGGGGATAGCGGGCAGCACAGATACGCAGTATTTT. Amino acid sequence: CASSITGGIAGSTDTQYF. The chain couples TRBV7-3 to TRBJ2-3, with TRBD1 as a possible D gene (8 bases). The CDR3 sequence is 18 residues long. Germline V gene lookup returns CDR1 SGHTA and CDR2 FQGTGA.

This clone was counted a few times. V is TRBV4-1 and J is TRBJ1-6, with unresolved D. Germline CDR1 MGHRA, CDR2 YSYEKL. This CDR3 spans 18 amino acids. V shed 0 bases and J shed 6 bases, with 18 bases lying between them. The CDR3 DNA reads as TGCGCCAGCAGCCAAGAAGCTGGGTCAGGCGATCCTAATTCACCCCTCCACTTT. Protein product: CASSQEAGSGDPNSPLHF.

This clone was counted a few times. V usage is TRBV2 and J usage is TRBJ1-2, with TRBD1 matching 7 bases. Germline V CDR1 and CDR2: SNHLY, FYNNEI. There are 14 residues in the CDR3. Unmatched junction bases numbered 9, after V lost 6 bases and J lost 5 bases. The CDR3 protein is CASSGPGTEYGYTF. In DNA form, the CDR3 reads TGTGCCAGCAGCGGCCCCGGGACAGAATATGGCTACACCTTC. Looking up the rest from reference TRBV2 and TRBJ1-2 gives the full variable domain: EPEVTQTPSHQVTQMGQEVILRCVPISNHLYFYWYRQILGQKVEFLVSFYNNEISEKSEIFDDQFSVERPDGSNFTLKIRSTKLEDSAMYFCASSGPGTEYGYTFGSGTRLTVV.

V and J are TRBV7-9 and TRBJ2-2, with D perhaps matching TRBD2 (5 bases). The V gene's germline CDR1 is SEHNR and CDR2 FQNEAQ (reference sequence). Trimming pared 3 bases from V and 8 bases from J, leaving 13 bases between. The CDR3 has 14 amino acids. CDR3 sequence (DNA): TGTGCCAGCAGCTTTGCCCTCGAGGGAGGGGAGCTGTTTTTT. Translating it yields CASSFALEGGELFF.

The rearrangement joins TRBV18 to TRBJ2-2, with D hard to call. The ends were cut back, 4 bases at V and 4 bases at J, with 7 bases in the middle. CDR3 size: 13 residues. CDR1 is KGHSH, CDR2 LQKENI, per germline. CDR3 nucleotide sequence: TGTGCCAGCTCACTATCGGTCACCGGGGAGCTGTTTTTT. It translates to CASSLSVTGELFF.

This sequence joins TRBV6-4 and TRBJ2-2; maybe TRBD1 (6 bases). CDR1 MRHNA and CDR2 SNTAGT come from the germline V gene. V dropped 8 bases and J dropped 4 bases, with 11 bases sitting between them. This CDR3 has 13 amino acids. The CDR3 region has the DNA TGTGCCAGCCTGACAGGTTCCACCGGGGAGCTGTTTTTT. Protein product: CASLTGSTGELFF.

The J gene is TRBJ1-1, the V gene TRBV3-1 (or the pseudogene TRBV3-2); D not certain. Germline V gene sequence: CDR1 LGHDT, CDR2 YNNKEL (reference sequence). With 10 bases removed from V and 4 bases from J, the gap between germline ends came to 10 bases. The CDR3 length is 11 residues. The CDR3 coding sequence is TGTGCCACCTCTGGAGCCACTGAAGCTTTCTTT. Its translation: CATSGATEAFF.

This clone was recorded only once. This chain joins TRBV5-1 and TRBJ1-2; TRBD1 aligns across 8 bases. With V trimmed by 4 bases and J by 11 bases, 10 bases remained unmatched. This CDR3 is built from 13 residues. Germline loops: CDR1 SGHRS, CDR2 YFSETQ. This CDR3 is CASSGGQVKRYTF. In DNA, the CDR3 is TGCGCCAGCAGCGGGGGACAGGTCAAAAGATACACCTTC.

J is TRBJ2-1 and V is TRBV9, with 9 bases lining up with TRBD2. Germline V CDR1 and CDR2: SGDLS, YYNGEE. Trimming at V came to 3 bases and at J to 4 bases, leaving 5 bases not matched to a gene. The CDR3 sequence is 15 residues long. CDR3 region: CASSGGTSSYNEQFF. The CDR3 DNA sequence: TGTGCCAGCAGCGGCGGGACTAGCAGTTACAATGAGCAGTTCTTC.

This clone turned up a few times. The chain recombines TRBV9 with TRBJ2-7, with 7 bases identical to TRBD1. The CDR3 runs to 13 residues. Germline-derived CDR1 and CDR2 are SGDLS and YYNGEE. V lost 7 bases and J lost 3; bases outside the gene matches: 7. The DNA for the CDR3 is TGTGCCAGCTCCGCCGGGACAGACTACGAGCAGTACTTC. Its protein is CASSAGTDYEQYF.

The chain employs TRBV4-2 and TRBJ2-3; D may be TRBD2 (5 bases). CDR1 and CDR2 (germline): LGHNA, YNFKEQ. The V gene lost 1 base and the J gene lost 3 bases, with 8 bases spanning the gap. The CDR3 is 14 residues long. The CDR3 reads CASSQGSGTDTQYF. CDR3 nucleotide sequence: TGTGCCAGCAGCCAAGGATCGGGAACAGATACGCAGTATTTT.

This sequence joins TRBV6-2 or TRBV6-3 and TRBJ1-1, with 7 bases matching TRBD1. Germline CDR1 and CDR2: MNHEY and SVGEGT. CDR3 length equals 14 residues. V lost 2 bases, J lost 2 bases, and 2 bases stayed unmatched. The CDR3 nucleotides read TGTGCCAGCAGTTACGGACAGGCTAACACTGAAGCTTTCTTT. Amino acids: CASSYGQANTEAFF.

The chain uses TRBV29-1 and TRBJ2-3; tentative D call: TRBD2 (5 bases). Per the germline V gene, CDR1 is SQVTM and CDR2 is ANQGSEA. V was shortened by 3 bases and J by 5 bases, with 9 bases between the two germline ends. The CDR3 spans 12 residues. DNA of the CDR3: TGCAGCGTTGAGCAGGCGGGAGATACGCAGTATTTT. Translating gives CSVEQAGDTQYF.

The CDR3 DNA follows: TGTGCCAGCAGCTTGGAGTTCGCTAGCACCGGGGAGCTGTTTTTT. This encodes CASSLEFASTGELFF. The chain uses TRBV5-6 and TRBJ2-2, with D unclear. V lost 0 bases to trimming and J lost 4 bases, with 10 bases between them. CDR1 and CDR2 from the germline V gene are SGHDT and YYEEEE. The CDR3 contains 15 residues. Full variable domain (outside the CDR3, taken from reference TRBV5-6 and TRBJ2-2): DAGVTQSPTHLIKTRGQQVTLRCSPKSGHDTVSWYQQALGQGPQFIFQYYEEEERQRGNFPDRFSGHQFPNYSSELNVNALLLGDSALYLCASSLEFASTGELFFGEGSRLTVL.

This clone was recorded only once. The J gene is TRBJ2-6, the V gene TRBV4-1; 7 bases agree with TRBD1. The ends lost 4 bases at V and 1 base at J; junction bases unmatched: 7. Looked up from germline, CDR1 is MGHRA and CDR2 is YSYEKL. There are 17 residues in the CDR3. The CDR3 sequence: CASSLVIQGSGANVLTF. CDR3 coding DNA: TGCGCCAGCAGCCTAGTAATACAGGGGTCTGGGGCCAACGTCCTGACTTTC.

This chain links TRBV19 with TRBJ1-5; a weak D match, TRBD1 (5 bases). The CDR3 has 14 amino acids. CDR1 and CDR2 from the germline V gene are LNHDA and SQIVND (reference sequence). Trimming cost V 6 bases and J 3 bases, with 12 bases left between them. CDR3 residues: CASSPDRDNQPQHF. CDR3 in DNA: TGTGCCAGTAGCCCCGACAGAGACAATCAGCCCCAGCATTTT.

The genes are TRBV5-4 and TRBJ2-2; D uncertain. Looked up from germline, CDR1 is SGHNT and CDR2 is YYREEE (reference sequence). The CDR3 consists of 14 residues. V was pared by 5 bases and J by 0 bases, with 8 bases between. CDR3 protein: CASSAGANTGELFF. The CDR3 coding sequence is TGTGCCAGCAGTGCCGGTGCGAACACCGGGGAGCTGTTTTTT.

This rearrangement joins TRBV5-1 to TRBJ2-7, with 10 bases aligning to TRBD2. Germline V gene sequence: CDR1 SGHRS, CDR2 YFSETQ. The V segment lost 0 bases and the J segment 3 bases; nucleotides outside the gene matches: 3. The CDR3 runs to 15 residues. The CDR3 protein is CASSLGTSGIYEQYF. CDR3 sequence (DNA): TGCGCCAGCAGCTTGGGTACTAGCGGGATCTACGAGCAGTACTTC.

This chain links TRBV24-1 with TRBJ2-1; TRBD1 is a possible D gene (6 bases). CDR3 size: 16 residues. CDR1 and CDR2 (germline): KGHDR, SFDVKD. Trimming pared 1 base from V and 1 base from J, leaving 10 bases between. CDR3 amino acids: CATSDFGRGSYNEQFF. In DNA form, the CDR3 reads TGTGCCACCAGTGATTTCGGCAGGGGATCCTACAATGAGCAGTTCTTC.

The chain has TRBV4-2 and TRBJ1-5; 11 nucleotides match TRBD1. Germline CDR1 LGHNA, CDR2 YNFKEQ. The CDR3 is 18 amino acids. V shed 4 bases and J 1 base; nucleotides not matched to a gene: 9. In DNA, the CDR3 is TGTGCCAGCAGCCCCGGGACAGGGGGTGAAAAAAGCAATCAGCCCCAGCATTTT. Translation gives CASSPGTGGEKSNQPQHF.

The V gene is TRBV24-1, the J gene TRBJ2-5; weak D call: TRBD1 (6 bases). The CDR3 runs to 13 residues. Germline V gives CDR1 KGHDR, CDR2 SFDVKD. V gave up 4 bases and J gave up 1 base, with 6 bases separating them. CDR3 bases: TGTGCCACCAGTGAACAGGGCCAAGAGACCCAGTACTTC. It encodes CATSEQGQETQYF.

The chain links TRBV5-8 to TRBJ2-6; possibly TRBD1 for D (6 bases). The V and J ends lost 0 bases and 2 bases respectively, with 6 bases between them. The germline V gene encodes CDR1 SGHTS and CDR2 YDEGEE. CDR3 length equals 15 residues. CDR3: CASSLGQAGANVLTF. CDR3 in DNA: TGTGCCAGCAGCTTGGGACAGGCTGGGGCCAACGTCCTGACTTTC.

The rearrangement links TRBV30 to TRBJ2-5; 8 bases are a match to TRBD2. The germline gives CDR1 GTSNPN, CDR2 SVGIG (reference sequence). The CDR3 runs 15 residues. The trim removed 2 bases at V and 4 bases at J, leaving 9 bases unmatched. CDR3 residues: CAWSRREGRLETQYF. For the CDR3, the DNA is TGTGCCTGGAGTCGACGGGAGGGCCGTTTAGAGACCCAGTACTTC.

The chain couples TRBV29-1 to TRBJ1-1, with D tentatively TRBD1 (5 bases). This CDR3 contains 14 residues. The V end lost 0 bases, the J end lost 7 bases, and 15 bases lay between the germline ends. Germline V gives CDR1 SQVTM, CDR2 ANQGSEA. Here the CDR3 reads CSVEDRGGQNEAFF. The CDR3 coding sequence is TGCAGCGTTGAAGATAGGGGAGGCCAGAATGAAGCTTTCTTT.

This clone occurred a few times. The J gene is TRBJ2-7, the V gene TRBV7-9; the match to TRBD2 covers 10 bases. J was trimmed by 0 bases and V by 4 bases; bases with no gene match: 9. This CDR3 spans 17 amino acids. Germline values: CDR1 SEHNR, CDR2 FQNEAQ (reference sequence). The CDR3 DNA is TGTGCCAGCAGCTCTACACTAGCGGGGCCGAGCTCCTACGAGCAGTACTTC. Protein sequence: CASSSTLAGPSSYEQYF.

The rearrangement links TRBV5-4 to TRBJ2-1, with D uncertain. The germline CDR1 and CDR2 sequences are SGHNT and YYREEE (reference sequence). The CDR3 runs 17 residues. Trimming removed 4 bases from V and 0 bases from J, with 17 bases in between. DNA for the CDR3: TGTGCCAGCAGCCCGATGAGAAGTACAGACTCCTACAATGAGCAGTTCTTC. It translates to CASSPMRSTDSYNEQFF. Using reference TRBV5-4 and TRBJ2-1 for the parts outside the CDR3, the full variable domain is ETGVTQSPTHLIKTRGQQVTLRCSSQSGHNTVSWYQQALGQGPQFIFQYYREEENGRGNFPPRFSGLQFPNYSSELNVNALELDDSALYLCASSPMRSTDSYNEQFFGPGTRLTVL.

The V and J genes are TRBV19 and TRBJ1-4; D is ambiguous. Deletions cut 5 bases from V and 5 bases from J, with 12 bases between. This CDR3 has 14 amino acids. The V gene's germline CDR1 is LNHDA and CDR2 SQIVND (reference sequence). DNA for the CDR3: TGTGCCAGTAGTGCCGGGGATCTGAATGAAAAACTGTTTTTT. This gives the protein CASSAGDLNEKLFF.